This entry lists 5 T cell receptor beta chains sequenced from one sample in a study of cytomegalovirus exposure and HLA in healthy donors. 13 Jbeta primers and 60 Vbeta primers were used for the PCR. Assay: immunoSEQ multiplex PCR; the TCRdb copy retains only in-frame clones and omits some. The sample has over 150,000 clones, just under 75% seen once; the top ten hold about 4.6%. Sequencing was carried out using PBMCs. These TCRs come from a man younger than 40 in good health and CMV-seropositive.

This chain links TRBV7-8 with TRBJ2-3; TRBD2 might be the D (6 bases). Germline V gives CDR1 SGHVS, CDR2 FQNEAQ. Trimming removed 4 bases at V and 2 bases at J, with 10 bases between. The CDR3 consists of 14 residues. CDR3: CASSSLDYTDTQYF. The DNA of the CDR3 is TGTGCCAGCAGCTCCTTGGACTACACAGATACGCAGTATTTT.

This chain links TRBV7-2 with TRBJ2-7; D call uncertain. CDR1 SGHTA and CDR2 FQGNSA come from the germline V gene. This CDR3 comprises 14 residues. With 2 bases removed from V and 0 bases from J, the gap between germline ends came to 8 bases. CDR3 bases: TGTGCCAGCAGCTTAAGAGAGAGCTCCTACGAGCAGTACTTC. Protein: CASSLRESSYEQYF. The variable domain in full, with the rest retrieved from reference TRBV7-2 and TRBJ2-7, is GAGVSQSPSNKVTEKGKDVELRCDPISGHTALYWYRQSLGQGLEFLIYFQGNSAPDKSGLPSDRFSAERTGGSVSTLTIQRTQQEDSAVYLCASSLRESSYEQYFGPGTRLTVT.

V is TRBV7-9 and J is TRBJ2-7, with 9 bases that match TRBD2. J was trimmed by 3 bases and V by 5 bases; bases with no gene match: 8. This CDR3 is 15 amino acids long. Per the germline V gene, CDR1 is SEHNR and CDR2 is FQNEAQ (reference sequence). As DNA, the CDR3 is TGTGCCAGCAGCGTTAGCGGGGGTACCCTCTACGAGCAGTACTTC. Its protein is CASSVSGGTLYEQYF.

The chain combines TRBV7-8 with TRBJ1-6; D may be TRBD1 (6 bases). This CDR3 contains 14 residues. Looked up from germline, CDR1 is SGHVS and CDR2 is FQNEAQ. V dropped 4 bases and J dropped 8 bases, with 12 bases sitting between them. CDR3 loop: CASSYREVDSPLHF. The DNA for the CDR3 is TGTGCCAGCAGCTACAGGGAAGTGGATTCACCCCTCCACTTT.

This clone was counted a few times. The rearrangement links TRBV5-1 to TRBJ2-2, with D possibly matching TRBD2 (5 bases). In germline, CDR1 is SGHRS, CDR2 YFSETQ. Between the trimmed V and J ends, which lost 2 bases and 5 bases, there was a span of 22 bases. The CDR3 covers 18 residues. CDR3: CASSFNGVGSLGTGELFF. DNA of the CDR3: TGCGCCAGCAGCTTTAACGGGGTAGGGAGTCTCGGAACCGGGGAGCTGTTTTTT.